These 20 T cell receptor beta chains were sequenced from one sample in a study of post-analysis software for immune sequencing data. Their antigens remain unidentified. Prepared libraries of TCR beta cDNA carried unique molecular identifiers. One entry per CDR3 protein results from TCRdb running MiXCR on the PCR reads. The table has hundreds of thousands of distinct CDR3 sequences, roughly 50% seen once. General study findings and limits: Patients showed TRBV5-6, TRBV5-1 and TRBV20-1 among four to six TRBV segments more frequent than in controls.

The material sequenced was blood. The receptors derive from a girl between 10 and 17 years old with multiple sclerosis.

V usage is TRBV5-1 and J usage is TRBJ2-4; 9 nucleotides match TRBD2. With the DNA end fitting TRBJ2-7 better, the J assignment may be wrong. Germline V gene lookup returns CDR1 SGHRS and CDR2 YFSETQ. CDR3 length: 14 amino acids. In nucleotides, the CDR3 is TGCGCCAGCAGCTCCTTGCGGGAGGGCCTCGAGCAGTACTTC. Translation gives CASSSLREGLEQYF.

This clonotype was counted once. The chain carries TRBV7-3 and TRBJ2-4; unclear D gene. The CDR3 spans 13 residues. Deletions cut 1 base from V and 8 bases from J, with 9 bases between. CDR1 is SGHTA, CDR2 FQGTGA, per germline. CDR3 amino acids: CASSLRPNHIQYF. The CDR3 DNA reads TGTGCCAGCAGCTTAAGACCTAACCACATTCAGTACTTC.

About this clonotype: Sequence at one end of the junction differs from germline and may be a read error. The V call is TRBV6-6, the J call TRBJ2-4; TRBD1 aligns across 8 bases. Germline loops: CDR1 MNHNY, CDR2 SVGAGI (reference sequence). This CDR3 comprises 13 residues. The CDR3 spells CASSYAPGQERYF. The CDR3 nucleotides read TGTGCCAGTAGTTACGCCCCGGGACAGGAGAGGTACTTC.

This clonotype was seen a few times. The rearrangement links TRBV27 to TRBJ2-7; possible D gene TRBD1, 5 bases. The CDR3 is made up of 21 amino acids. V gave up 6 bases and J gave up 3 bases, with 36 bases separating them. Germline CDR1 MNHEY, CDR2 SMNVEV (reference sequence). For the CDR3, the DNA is TGTGCCAGCAGAAGAGCGAGTCCTAGTCAGGGATACCCTGGGGTATACTACGAGCAGTACTTC. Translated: CASRRASPSQGYPGVYYEQYF.

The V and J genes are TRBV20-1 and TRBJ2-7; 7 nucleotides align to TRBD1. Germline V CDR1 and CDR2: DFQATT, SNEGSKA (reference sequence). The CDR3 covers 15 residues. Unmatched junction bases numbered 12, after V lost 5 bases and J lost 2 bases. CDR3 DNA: TGCAGTGCTTACGACCCTGGGGACAGAGCCTACGAGCAGTACTTC. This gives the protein CSAYDPGDRAYEQYF.

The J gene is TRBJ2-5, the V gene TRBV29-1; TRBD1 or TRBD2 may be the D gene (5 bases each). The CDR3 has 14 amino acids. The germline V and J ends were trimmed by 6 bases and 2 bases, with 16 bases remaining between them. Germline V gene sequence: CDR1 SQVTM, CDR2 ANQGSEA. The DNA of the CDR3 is TGCAGCGTCCCCAAACCCGGGACGCAAGAGACCCAGTACTTC. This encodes CSVPKPGTQETQYF.

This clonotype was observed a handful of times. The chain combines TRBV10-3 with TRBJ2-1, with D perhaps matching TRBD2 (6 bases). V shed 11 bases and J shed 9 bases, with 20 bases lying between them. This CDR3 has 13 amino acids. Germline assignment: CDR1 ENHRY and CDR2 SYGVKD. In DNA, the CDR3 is TGTGCCCACCATGGGAGGTTCGGCACTGAGCAGTTCTTC. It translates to CAHHGRFGTEQFF.

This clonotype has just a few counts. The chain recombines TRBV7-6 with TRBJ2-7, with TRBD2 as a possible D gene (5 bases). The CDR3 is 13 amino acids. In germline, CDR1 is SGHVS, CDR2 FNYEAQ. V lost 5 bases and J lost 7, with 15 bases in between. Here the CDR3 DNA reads TGTGCCAGCAGCCTTTGGACGAGAGGGGAGCAGTACTTC. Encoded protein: CASSLWTRGEQYF.

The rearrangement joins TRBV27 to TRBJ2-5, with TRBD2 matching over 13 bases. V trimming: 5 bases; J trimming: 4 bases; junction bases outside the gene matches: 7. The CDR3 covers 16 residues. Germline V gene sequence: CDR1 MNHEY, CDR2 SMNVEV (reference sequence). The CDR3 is CASSPLRTSGGETQYF. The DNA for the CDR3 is TGTGCCAGCAGTCCACTAAGGACTAGCGGGGGAGAGACCCAGTACTTC.

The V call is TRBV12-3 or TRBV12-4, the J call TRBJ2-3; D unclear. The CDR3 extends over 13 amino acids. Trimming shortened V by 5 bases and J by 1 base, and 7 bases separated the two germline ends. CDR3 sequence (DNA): TGTGCCAGCAGTCTATGGGGCACAGATACGCAGTATTTT. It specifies CASSLWGTDTQYF.

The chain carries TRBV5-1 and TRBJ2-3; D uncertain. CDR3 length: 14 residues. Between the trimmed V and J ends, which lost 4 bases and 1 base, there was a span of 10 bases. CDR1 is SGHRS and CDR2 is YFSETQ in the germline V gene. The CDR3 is CASSRVVGTDTQYF. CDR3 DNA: TGCGCCAGCAGCCGAGTAGTCGGCACAGATACGCAGTATTTT.

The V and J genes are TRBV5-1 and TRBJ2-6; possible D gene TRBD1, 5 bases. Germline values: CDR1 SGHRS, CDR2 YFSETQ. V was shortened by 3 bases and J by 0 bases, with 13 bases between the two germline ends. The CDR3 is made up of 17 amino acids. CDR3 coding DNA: TGCGCCAGCAGCTCGACAGCCATTAGCTCTGGGGCCAACGTCCTGACTTTC. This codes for CASSSTAISSGANVLTF.

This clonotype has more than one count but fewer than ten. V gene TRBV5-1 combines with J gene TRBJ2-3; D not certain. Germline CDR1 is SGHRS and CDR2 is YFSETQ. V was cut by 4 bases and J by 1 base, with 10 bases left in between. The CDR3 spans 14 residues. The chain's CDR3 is CASSQPFRTDTQYF. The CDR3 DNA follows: TGCGCCAGCAGCCAACCTTTCCGCACAGATACGCAGTATTTT.

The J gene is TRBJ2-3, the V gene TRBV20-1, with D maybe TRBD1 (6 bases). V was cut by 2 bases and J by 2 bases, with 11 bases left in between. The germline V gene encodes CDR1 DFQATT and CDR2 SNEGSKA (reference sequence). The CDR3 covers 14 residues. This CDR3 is CSARRGISTDTQYF. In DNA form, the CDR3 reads TGCAGTGCTAGAAGGGGGATCTCCACAGATACGCAGTATTTT.

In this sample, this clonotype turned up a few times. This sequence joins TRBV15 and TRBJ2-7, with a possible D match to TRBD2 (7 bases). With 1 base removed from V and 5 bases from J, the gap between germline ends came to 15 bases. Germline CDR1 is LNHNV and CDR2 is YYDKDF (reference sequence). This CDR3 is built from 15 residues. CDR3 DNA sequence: TGTGCCACCAGCAGAGTTTATAGGGGGGGGCACGAGCAGTACTTC. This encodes CATSRVYRGGHEQYF.

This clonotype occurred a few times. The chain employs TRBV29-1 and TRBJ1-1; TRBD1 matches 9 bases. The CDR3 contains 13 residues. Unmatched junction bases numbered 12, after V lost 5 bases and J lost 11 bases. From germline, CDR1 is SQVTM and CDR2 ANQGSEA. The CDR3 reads CSVRTGVEFEAFF. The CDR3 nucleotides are TGCAGCGTTCGGACAGGGGTGGAGTTCGAGGCTTTCTTT.

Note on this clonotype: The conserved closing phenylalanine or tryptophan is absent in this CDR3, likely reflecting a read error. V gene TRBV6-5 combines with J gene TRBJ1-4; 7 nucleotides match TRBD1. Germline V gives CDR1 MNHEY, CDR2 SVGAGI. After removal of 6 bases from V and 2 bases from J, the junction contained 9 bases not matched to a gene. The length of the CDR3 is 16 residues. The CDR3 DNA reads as TGTGCCAGCAGCCCGATACAGGGGAAGACTAATGAAAAACTGTTTTTA. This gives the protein CASSPIQGKTNEKLFL.

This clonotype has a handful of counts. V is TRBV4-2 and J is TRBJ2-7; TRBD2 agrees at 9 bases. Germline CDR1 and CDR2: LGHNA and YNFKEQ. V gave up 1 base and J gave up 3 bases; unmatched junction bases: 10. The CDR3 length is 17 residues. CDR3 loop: CASSQAPPIAGDYEQYF. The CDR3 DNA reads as TGTGCCAGCAGCCAAGCTCCCCCTATAGCGGGAGACTACGAGCAGTACTTC.

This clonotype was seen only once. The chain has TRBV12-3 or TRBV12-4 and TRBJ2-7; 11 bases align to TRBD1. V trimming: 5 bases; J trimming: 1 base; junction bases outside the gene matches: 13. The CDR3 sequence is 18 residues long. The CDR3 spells CASSRKRDRGVGSYEQYF. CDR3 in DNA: TGTGCCAGCAGTCGAAAACGGGACAGGGGGGTTGGATCCTACGAGCAGTACTTC.

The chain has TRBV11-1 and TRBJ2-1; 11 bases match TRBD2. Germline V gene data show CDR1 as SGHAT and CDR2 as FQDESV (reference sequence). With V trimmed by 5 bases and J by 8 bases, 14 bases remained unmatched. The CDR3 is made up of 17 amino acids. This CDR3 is CASSLSSLAGGGYEQFF. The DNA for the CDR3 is TGTGCCAGCAGCCTGAGCAGCCTAGCGGGAGGAGGGTATGAGCAGTTCTTC.